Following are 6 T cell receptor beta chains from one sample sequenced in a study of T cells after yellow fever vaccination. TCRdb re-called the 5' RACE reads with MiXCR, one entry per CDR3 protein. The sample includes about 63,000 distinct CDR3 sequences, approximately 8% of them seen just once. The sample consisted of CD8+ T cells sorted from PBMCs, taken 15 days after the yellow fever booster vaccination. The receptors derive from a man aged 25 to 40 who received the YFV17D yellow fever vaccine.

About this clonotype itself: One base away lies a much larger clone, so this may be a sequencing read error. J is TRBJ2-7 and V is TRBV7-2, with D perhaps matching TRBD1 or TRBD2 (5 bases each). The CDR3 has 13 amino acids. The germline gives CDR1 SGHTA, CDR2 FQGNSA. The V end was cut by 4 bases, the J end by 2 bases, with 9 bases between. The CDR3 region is CASSSTGPYEQYF. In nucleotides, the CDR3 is TGTGCCAGCAGCTCCACGGGACCCTACGAGCAGTACTTC.

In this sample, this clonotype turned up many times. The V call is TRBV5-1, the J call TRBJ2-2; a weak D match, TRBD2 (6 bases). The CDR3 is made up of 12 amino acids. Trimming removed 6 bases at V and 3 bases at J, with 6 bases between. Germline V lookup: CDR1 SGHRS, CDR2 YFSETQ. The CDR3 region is CASTGDTGELFF. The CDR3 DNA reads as TGCGCCAGCACGGGGGACACCGGGGAGCTGTTTTTT.

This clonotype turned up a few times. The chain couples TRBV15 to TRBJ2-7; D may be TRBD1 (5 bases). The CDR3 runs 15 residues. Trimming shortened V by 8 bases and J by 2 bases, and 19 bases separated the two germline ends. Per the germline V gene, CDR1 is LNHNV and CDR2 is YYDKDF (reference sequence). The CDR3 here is CATSIRGEKPYEQYF. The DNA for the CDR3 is TGTGCCACCTCAATTAGGGGCGAAAAACCCTACGAGCAGTACTTC. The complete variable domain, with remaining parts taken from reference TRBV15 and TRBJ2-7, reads DAMVIQNPRYQVTQFGKPVTLSCSQTLNHNVMYWYQQKSSQAPKLLFHYYDKDFNNEADTPDNFQSRRPNTSFCFLDIRSPGLGDTAMYLCATSIRGEKPYEQYFGPGTRLTVT.

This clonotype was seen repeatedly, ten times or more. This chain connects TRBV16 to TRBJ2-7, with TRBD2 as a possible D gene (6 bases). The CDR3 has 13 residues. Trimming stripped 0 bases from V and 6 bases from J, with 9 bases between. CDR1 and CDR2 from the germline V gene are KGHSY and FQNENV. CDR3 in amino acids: CASSQSWRGEQYF. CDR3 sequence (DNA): TGTGCCAGCAGCCAATCTTGGAGGGGCGAGCAGTACTTC.

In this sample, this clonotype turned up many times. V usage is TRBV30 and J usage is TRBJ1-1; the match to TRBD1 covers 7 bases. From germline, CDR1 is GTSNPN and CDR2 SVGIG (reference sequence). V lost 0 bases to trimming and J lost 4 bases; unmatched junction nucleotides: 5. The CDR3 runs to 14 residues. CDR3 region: CAWSVRQGPTEAFF. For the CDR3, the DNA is TGTGCCTGGAGTGTCCGACAGGGTCCCACTGAAGCTTTCTTT.

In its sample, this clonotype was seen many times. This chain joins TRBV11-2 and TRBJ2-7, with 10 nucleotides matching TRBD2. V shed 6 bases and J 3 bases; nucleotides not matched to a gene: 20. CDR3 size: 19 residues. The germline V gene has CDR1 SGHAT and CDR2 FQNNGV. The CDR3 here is CASRSVVAGGPSPLYEQYF. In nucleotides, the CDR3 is TGTGCCAGCAGATCTGTGGTAGCGGGAGGCCCCTCCCCTCTCTACGAGCAGTACTTC.